What follows are 10 T cell receptor beta chains derived from one specimen sequenced in a study of CD8+ T cells in alopecia areata. Samples from alopecia areata patients were lesional scalp punch biopsies and peripheral blood. Investigators isolated RNA and reverse transcribed it into cDNA to act as the sequencing template. This table comes from immunoSEQ multiplex PCR, and its TCRdb copy is limited to in-frame clones, with some not included. The sample gives some 5,000 clones, roughly 60% of which show up once; roughly 13% is in the top ten. Input material: skin. All receptors come from a human donor with alopecia areata.

This chain connects TRBV6-5 to TRBJ2-3; TRBD2 is a possible D gene (5 bases). The germline V and J ends were trimmed by 6 bases and 2 bases, with 12 bases remaining between them. CDR1 MNHEY and CDR2 SVGAGI come from the germline V gene. This CDR3 has 14 residues. The CDR3 DNA reads as TGTGCCAGCAGGTTGGACTCTTTCACAGATACGCAGTATTTT. Residues: CASRLDSFTDTQYF.

The chain couples TRBV5-1 to TRBJ2-3; D gene unclear. CDR3 length equals 13 residues. CDR1 and CDR2 from the germline V gene are SGHRS and YFSETQ. With 3 bases removed from V and 4 bases from J, the gap between germline ends came to 9 bases. This CDR3 reads CASSWTGSDTQYF. The CDR3 nucleotides read TGCGCCAGCAGCTGGACGGGCTCAGATACGCAGTATTTT.

A few counts support this clone. In nucleotides, the CDR3 is TGTGCCAGCAGCCCACCCACAGGGACCTACGAGCAGTACTTC. Residues: CASSPPTGTYEQYF. The V and J genes are TRBV25-1 and TRBJ2-7; TRBD1 is a possible D gene (6 bases). CDR3 length: 14 amino acids. V was clipped by 6 bases and J by 2 bases, with 14 bases between them. Germline values: CDR1 MGHDK, CDR2 SYGVNS.

Of note for this clone: The same CDR3 is also encoded by other DNA sequences in this sample. The chain combines TRBV5-4 with TRBJ2-5; 8 bases match TRBD1. The CDR3 sequence is 13 residues long. J was trimmed by 5 bases and V by 0 bases; bases with no gene match: 0. The germline gives CDR1 SGHNT, CDR2 YYREEE (reference sequence). The chain's CDR3 is CASSLGDRETQYF. In nucleotides, the CDR3 is TGTGCCAGCAGCTTGGGGGACAGGGAGACCCAGTACTTC.

The table lists this clone with a few counts. V is TRBV10-3 and J is TRBJ2-1; 7 bases are a match to TRBD2. Germline trimming cut 4 bases from V and 5 bases from J; bases unmatched to any gene: 5. This CDR3 is built from 14 residues. The germline CDR1 and CDR2 sequences are ENHRY and SYGVKD. As DNA, the CDR3 is TGTGCCATCAGTGGTGACGGGAGGCACAATGAGCAGTTCTTC. This encodes CAISGDGRHNEQFF.

This clone showed up just once. V and J are TRBV27 and TRBJ1-2, with D possibly matching TRBD1 (6 bases). CDR1 and CDR2 (germline): MNHEY, SMNVEV (reference sequence). This CDR3 is 15 amino acids long. The V end lost 0 bases, the J end lost 8 bases, and 16 bases lay between the germline ends. The chain's CDR3 is CASSLSQQGVVGYTF. The CDR3, as DNA: TGTGCCAGCAGTTTATCGCAACAGGGCGTGGTAGGCTACACCTTC.

This clone is medium-sized by share. The chain joins TRBV15 to TRBJ1-5; TRBD1 agrees at 8 bases. This CDR3 comprises 12 residues. In germline, CDR1 is LNHNV, CDR2 YYDKDF (reference sequence). J gave up 6 bases and V 9 bases, and 4 bases lay outside the gene matches. CDR3 region: CATQGVGQPQHF. CDR3 bases: TGTGCCACACAGGGGGTGGGTCAGCCCCAGCATTTT.

The rearrangement joins TRBV6-5 to TRBJ1-2, with D possibly being TRBD1 (5 bases). V was cut by 7 bases and J by 8 bases, with 14 bases left in between. Germline CDR1 reads MNHEY; CDR2 reads SVGAGI. This CDR3 spans 12 amino acids. The CDR3 reads CASTNPGYGYTF. For the CDR3, the DNA is TGTGCCAGCACCAATCCAGGGTACGGCTACACCTTC.

CDR3: CASSIDGRVRDEQYF. DNA for the CDR3: TGTGCCAGCAGTATCGACGGTCGGGTTAGGGACGAGCAGTACTTC. The rearrangement links TRBV6-5 to TRBJ2-7; no clear D gene. Per the germline V gene, CDR1 is MNHEY and CDR2 is SVGAGI. The CDR3 extends over 15 amino acids. V lost 5 bases and J lost 5, with 19 bases in between.

The chain is built from TRBV2 and TRBJ1-5; D is unresolved. The V end was cut by 3 bases, the J end by 7 bases, with 16 bases between. Germline V CDR1 and CDR2: SNHLY, FYNNEI. The CDR3 runs to 15 residues. CDR3 amino acids: CASSESGGSRQPQHF. CDR3 nucleotide sequence: TGTGCCAGCAGTGAGTCGGGTGGGTCTCGGCAGCCCCAGCATTTT.